Shown below are 32 T cell receptor beta chains from a single sample sequenced in a study of technical replicates of blood from several donors. TCRdb's table, derived via immunoSEQ multiplex PCR, lists solely in-frame clones and lacks some. The sample shows over 70,000 clones, 85% to 95% of them seen only once. Sequencing was carried out using T cells isolated from PBMCs. These receptors were obtained from a human donor in good health.

The chain carries TRBV5-1 and TRBJ2-3; TRBD2 matches 9 bases. The junction had 2 bases not matched to a gene; V was cut back by 0 bases and J by 3 bases. This CDR3 comprises 15 residues. Germline assignment: CDR1 SGHRS and CDR2 YFSETQ. CDR3 sequence: CASSLEAGGTDTQYF. The CDR3 DNA reads as TGCGCCAGCAGCTTGGAAGCGGGAGGTACAGATACGCAGTATTTT.

The V call is TRBV28, the J call TRBJ2-2; D not certain. The CDR3 runs 12 residues. Germline V gives CDR1 MDHEN, CDR2 SYDVKM. V lost 3 bases to trimming and J lost 5 bases, with 4 bases between them. Here the CDR3 reads CASSFGTGELFF. In DNA form, the CDR3 reads TGTGCCAGCAGTTTCGGGACCGGGGAGCTGTTTTTT.

The chain recombines TRBV29-1 with TRBJ2-2; 8 bases are shared with TRBD1. Trimming cost V 5 bases and J 5 bases; bases outside gene matches: 10. CDR1 is SQVTM and CDR2 is ANQGSEA in the germline V gene. The length of the CDR3 is 15 residues. CDR3 coding DNA: TGCAGCGTTCATGAGGACAGGGACAATACCGGGGAGCTGTTTTTT. Its protein product is CSVHEDRDNTGELFF.

The chain employs TRBV9 and TRBJ1-1; 7 nucleotides match TRBD1. Germline-derived CDR1 and CDR2 are SGDLS and YYNGEE. The length of the CDR3 is 17 residues. The V and J ends lost 3 bases and 3 bases, in that order; junction bases with no gene match: 14. CDR3 in amino acids: CASSANTWTGFYTEAFF. The CDR3 DNA follows: TGTGCCAGCAGCGCAAATACATGGACAGGATTTTACACTGAAGCTTTCTTT.

The rearrangement joins TRBV7-3 to TRBJ1-1; D may be TRBD1 (5 bases). Germline loops: CDR1 SGHTA, CDR2 FQGTGA. The V and J ends lost 5 bases and 7 bases respectively, with 14 bases between them. The CDR3 is made up of 13 amino acids. CDR3 loop: CASSPQGRSEAFF. CDR3 bases: TGTGCCAGCAGCCCCCAGGGTCGTAGTGAAGCTTTCTTT.

The gene calls are TRBV7-2 and TRBJ1-5, with TRBD1 matching over 9 bases. CDR3 length: 16 amino acids. The germline CDR1 and CDR2 sequences are SGHTA and FQGNSA. With 4 bases clipped from V and 7 bases from J, the junction kept 11 bases outside the gene matches. In nucleotides, the CDR3 is TGTGCCAGCAGCTCACACACGGACAGGGGAGGCCAGCCCCAGCATTTT. Its protein product is CASSSHTDRGGQPQHF.

The chain combines TRBV19 with TRBJ2-7; 7 bases match TRBD2. The germline gives CDR1 LNHDA, CDR2 SQIVND (reference sequence). Trimming removed 6 bases from V and 3 bases from J; junction bases left unmatched: 8. The CDR3 totals 14 residues. For the CDR3, the DNA is TGTGCCAGTAGCCTGGGCGGCGGGGGCTACGAGCAGTACTTC. This encodes CASSLGGGGYEQYF.

The chain recombines TRBV29-1 with TRBJ1-1, with D hard to call. Per the germline V gene, CDR1 is SQVTM and CDR2 is ANQGSEA. The CDR3 is 14 residues long. V lost 1 base and J lost 2, with 11 bases in between. DNA of the CDR3: TGCAGCGTTGAAGGGGCCCGGGGAAACACTGAAGCTTTCTTT. This sequence encodes CSVEGARGNTEAFF. The whole variable domain, remainder taken from reference TRBV29-1 and TRBJ1-1, is SAVISQKPSRDICQRGTSLTIQCQVDSQVTMMFWYRQQPGQSLTLIATANQGSEATYESGFVIDKFPISRPNLTFSTLTVSNMSPEDSSIYLCSVEGARGNTEAFFGQGTRLTVV.

The rearrangement uses TRBV18 and TRBJ2-7; 7 bases align to TRBD2. The CDR3 is 14 amino acids. V dropped 3 bases and J dropped 5; count of bases not matched to a gene: 7. Looked up from germline, CDR1 is KGHSH and CDR2 is LQKENI. The CDR3 DNA reads as TGTGCCAGCTCACCCGGGGGGAGTGAACACGAGCAGTACTTC. Encoded protein: CASSPGGSEHEQYF.

The chain recombines TRBV7-9 with TRBJ1-1, with a tentative D call TRBD1 (5 bases). Trimming pared 6 bases from V and 9 bases from J, leaving 11 bases between. The length of the CDR3 is 11 residues. Per germline, CDR1 SEHNR and CDR2 FQNEAQ (reference sequence). The CDR3 spells CASRKDTQAFF. In nucleotides, the CDR3 is TGTGCCAGCAGAAAGGACACCCAAGCTTTCTTT.

The J gene is TRBJ1-3, the V gene TRBV15; D unresolved. Per the germline V gene, CDR1 is LNHNV and CDR2 is YYDKDF (reference sequence). CDR3 size: 16 residues. V was pared by 6 bases and J by 0 bases, with 15 bases between. In DNA form, the CDR3 reads TGTGCCACCAGATTTCTAAGAGCAATCTCTGGAAACACCATATATTTT. Its protein is CATRFLRAISGNTIYF.

The chain combines TRBV6-1 with TRBJ2-3, with 10 bases identical to TRBD2. This CDR3 spans 15 amino acids. Germline V gene sequence: CDR1 MNHNS, CDR2 SASEGT. V dropped 6 bases and J dropped 4; count of bases not matched to a gene: 7. The CDR3 sequence is CASSLAGESADTQYF. CDR3 coding DNA: TGTGCCAGCAGCCTAGCGGGAGAATCTGCAGATACGCAGTATTTT.

This clone occurred once. The J gene is TRBJ1-3, the V gene TRBV10-3; D uncertain. The CDR3 runs 13 residues. Deletions cut 8 bases from V and 0 bases from J, with 8 bases between. Germline V gene data show CDR1 as ENHRY and CDR2 as SYGVKD. CDR3 sequence (DNA): TGTGCCATCGCAGTAAACTCTGGAAACACCATATATTTT. Translation gives CAIAVNSGNTIYF.

The chain carries TRBV27 and TRBJ1-1; D unclear. The V end was cut by 0 bases, the J end by 8 bases, with 10 bases between. The CDR3 runs 13 residues. Germline V gene sequence: CDR1 MNHEY, CDR2 SMNVEV (reference sequence). The CDR3 DNA sequence: TGTGCCAGCAGTTTATCAGGAGGTGGGGAAGCTTTCTTT. Its protein is CASSLSGGGEAFF.

This clone was found once. The chain carries TRBV7-9 and TRBJ2-2, with no clear D. V lost 4 bases and J lost 6, with 21 bases in between. CDR3 length equals 17 residues. CDR1 is SEHNR, CDR2 FQNEAQ, per germline (reference sequence). The CDR3 loop is CASSSISRSIEAGELFF. The CDR3 DNA is TGTGCCAGCAGCTCAATATCGCGGTCGATCGAAGCCGGGGAGCTGTTTTTT.

The V call is TRBV19, the J call TRBJ2-7; 8 nucleotides line up with TRBD2. The V segment lost 5 bases and the J segment 2 bases; nucleotides outside the gene matches: 8. CDR1 and CDR2 from the germline V gene are LNHDA and SQIVND (reference sequence). The CDR3 runs 15 residues. The CDR3 loop reads CASSPGGGGPYEQYF. The CDR3 bases are TGTGCCAGTAGTCCGGGTGGCGGGGGGCCCTACGAGCAGTACTTC.

The rearrangement uses TRBV4-3 and TRBJ2-7, with 11 bases matching TRBD2. Germline V gene lookup returns CDR1 LGHNA and CDR2 YSLEER. J was trimmed by 6 bases and V by 5 bases; bases with no gene match: 9. CDR3 size: 15 residues. The CDR3 sequence: CASSGVAGGPGEQYF. The CDR3 DNA is TGCGCCAGCAGCGGGGTAGCGGGAGGGCCAGGCGAGCAGTACTTC.

The V call is TRBV18, the J call TRBJ1-1; TRBD1 matches at 7 bases. The CDR3 consists of 16 residues. Per the germline V gene, CDR1 is KGHSH and CDR2 is LQKENI. V was clipped by 2 bases and J by 0 bases; unmatched bases: 6. The CDR3 sequence is CASSPTGQSMNTEAFF. DNA of the CDR3: TGTGCCAGCTCACCAACGGGACAGTCGATGAACACTGAAGCTTTCTTT.

The rearrangement uses TRBV27 and TRBJ2-5; no clear D. Trimming cost V 0 bases and J 1 base, with 12 bases left between them. CDR1 and CDR2 (germline): MNHEY, SMNVEV (reference sequence). The CDR3 is made up of 16 amino acids. The CDR3 DNA sequence: TGTGCCAGCAGTTTATCGATCGCCCGCGTCCAAGAGACCCAGTACTTC. This encodes CASSLSIARVQETQYF.

In its sample, this clone was seen once. The rearrangement links TRBV7-2 to TRBJ2-2, with 7 bases matching TRBD2. Per the germline V gene, CDR1 is SGHTA and CDR2 is FQGNSA. J gave up 6 bases and V 4 bases, and 8 bases lay outside the gene matches. This CDR3 has 15 residues. CDR3 nucleotide sequence: TGTGCCAGCAGCTCCCGACTAGCAATCTCCGGGGAGCTGTTTTTT. Protein: CASSSRLAISGELFF.

With respect to this clone: At one end the junction does not follow the germline gene, possibly because of a read error. The chain has TRBV15 and TRBJ2-1, with TRBD2 as a possible D gene (5 bases). This CDR3 spans 12 amino acids. CDR1 and CDR2 (germline): LNHNV, YYDKDF (reference sequence). The CDR3 DNA is TGTGCCACCAGCAGAGAGGGGTGGGAGCTGTTCTTC. It is translated as CATSREGWELFF.

The V and J genes are TRBV13 and TRBJ2-5; TRBD1 agrees at 9 bases. The CDR3 loop spans 12 amino acids. Trimming removed 6 bases from V and 4 bases from J; junction bases left unmatched: 0. Germline lookup yields CDR1 PRHDT and CDR2 FYEKMQ (reference sequence). The CDR3 DNA reads TGTGCCAGCAGGACAGGGGGAGAGACCCAGTACTTC. Its translation: CASRTGGETQYF.

This rearrangement joins TRBV18 to TRBJ2-7; perhaps TRBD2 as D (5 bases). Trimming pared 8 bases from V and 3 bases from J, leaving 8 bases between. Germline assignment: CDR1 KGHSH and CDR2 LQKENI. The CDR3 is 11 residues long. Here the CDR3 reads CASADYYEQYF. In nucleotides, the CDR3 is TGTGCCAGCGCAGACTACTACGAGCAGTACTTC.

This sequence joins TRBV6-1 and TRBJ1-1, with D unresolved. Germline lookup yields CDR1 MNHNS and CDR2 SASEGT. This CDR3 spans 13 amino acids. Trimming shortened V by 1 base and J by 3 bases, and 6 bases separated the two germline ends. The CDR3 region is CASSEGAYTEAFF. The CDR3 DNA is TGTGCCAGCAGTGAAGGGGCGTACACTGAAGCTTTCTTT.

The chain combines TRBV28 with TRBJ1-3; unclear D gene. The CDR3 runs 15 residues. Germline V gene sequence: CDR1 MDHEN, CDR2 SYDVKM. Trimming took 1 base from V and 2 from J, leaving 9 bases between them. CDR3 nucleotide sequence: TGTGCCAGCAGTTTATCTGGCAGCGCTGGAAACACCATATATTTT. Its translation is CASSLSGSAGNTIYF.

In its sample, this clone was seen once. V is TRBV30 and J is TRBJ1-4; D ambiguous. The ends were cut back, 0 bases at V and 0 bases at J, with 17 bases in the middle. CDR1 and CDR2 from the germline V gene are GTSNPN and SVGIG (reference sequence). The length of the CDR3 is 18 residues. The CDR3 spells CAWSVLAGLLATNEKLFF. The CDR3 DNA is TGTGCCTGGAGTGTACTAGCGGGCTTACTTGCAACTAATGAAAAACTGTTTTTT.

The genes are TRBV7-2 and TRBJ2-3; no clear D gene. Germline V CDR1 and CDR2: SGHTA, FQGNSA. The length of the CDR3 is 16 residues. Trimming shortened V by 3 bases and J by 4 bases, and 17 bases separated the two germline ends. The CDR3 DNA sequence: TGTGCCAGCAGCTTTATTTGGGCAGTCACGGCAGATACGCAGTATTTT. Encoded protein: CASSFIWAVTADTQYF.

This rearrangement joins TRBV4-3 to TRBJ2-2; D remains unclear. V lost 1 base and J 7 bases, leaving 10 bases between the germline ends. Germline V gene sequence: CDR1 LGHNA, CDR2 YSLEER. This CDR3 has 14 amino acids. Here the CDR3 DNA reads TGCGCCAGCAGCCAAGGGTCGGTCCTCGGGGAGCTGTTTTTT. Amino acids: CASSQGSVLGELFF.

The chain has TRBV10-3 and TRBJ2-1; D uncertain. CDR1 ENHRY and CDR2 SYGVKD come from the germline V gene. Trimming took off 8 bases at V and 6 bases at J, with 8 bases between the two ends. The CDR3 contains 11 residues. The CDR3 loop is CAIGRLNEQFF. CDR3 sequence (DNA): TGTGCCATCGGGCGTCTCAATGAGCAGTTCTTC.

V usage is TRBV6-5 and J usage is TRBJ1-2; D not resolved. Trimming took 4 bases from V and 2 from J, leaving 8 bases between them. Germline V lookup: CDR1 MNHEY, CDR2 SVGAGI. This CDR3 is built from 13 residues. CDR3 nucleotide sequence: TGTGCCAGCAGTTCCCAGATAAACTATGGCTACACCTTC. Amino acid sequence: CASSSQINYGYTF.

The chain joins TRBV19 to TRBJ1-4, with TRBD1 matching 9 bases. Germline assignment: CDR1 LNHDA and CDR2 SQIVND (reference sequence). V lost 7 bases and J lost 6; bases outside the gene matches: 9. This CDR3 is built from 15 residues. The CDR3 loop reads CASTTGGDLYEKLFF. In DNA form, the CDR3 reads TGTGCCAGTACCACAGGGGGCGATCTCTATGAAAAACTGTTTTTT.

The rearrangement joins TRBV19 to TRBJ2-7; the D call may be TRBD1 or TRBD2 (5 bases each). V was shortened by 5 bases and J by 2 bases, with 16 bases between the two germline ends. Germline V gives CDR1 LNHDA, CDR2 SQIVND (reference sequence). This CDR3 comprises 15 residues. CDR3 amino acids: CASSVGTERAYEQYF. In DNA, the CDR3 is TGTGCCAGTAGTGTAGGGACGGAGAGGGCCTACGAGCAGTACTTC.